This is a list of T cell receptor beta chains from one sample in a study of blood T cell repertoires in COVID-19. Assay: immunoSEQ multiplex PCR; the TCRdb copy retains only in-frame clones and omits some. Here the sample spans 220,000 or so clones, 80% to 90% being singletons. The sequenced sample was PBMCs or T cells enriched from blood (not recorded which). The origin of the receptors is a man aged 50-59 years who had been exposed to COVID-19. CDR3s leave out the opening cysteine and the closing phenylalanine or tryptophan.

>TRBV11-2|TRBJ1-2
ASSLDFRGYGYT
>TRBV28|TRBJ1-5
ASSSPTASNQPQH
>TRBV24-1|TRBJ2-2
ASSGTSGRGTGELF
>TRBV6-6|TRBJ2-5
ASRLTRFLVKGQY
>TRBV30|TRBJ1-5
AWSRGFLQPQH
>TRBV15|TRBJ2-3
ATSRPTQRGLDTQY
>TRBV29-1|TRBJ1-3
SVGGGGSGNTIY
>TRBV24-1|TRBJ2-1
ATSDARTGYNNEQF
>TRBV19|TRBJ1-5
ASSIHGRALGQPQH
>TRBV19|TRBJ1-2
ASSKATAYVDNYGYT
>TRBV10-1|TRBJ2-5
ASSPAYSGETQY
>TRBV18|TRBJ2-7
ASSLRASDRVMREQY
>TRBV24-1|TRBJ2-2
ATSDFGDRGSRAGELF
>TRBV30|TRBJ1-6
AWSRPPVQYNSPLH
>TRBV6-2/TRBV6-3|TRBJ1-6
ASSYRSKSSYNSPLH
>TRBV18|TRBJ2-3
ASSRADTQY
>TRBV28|TRBJ1-2
ASSFLQGGYGYT
>TRBV5-1|TRBJ1-4
ASRRQGTNEKLF
>TRBV6-5|TRBJ1-5
ASSMTGDQPQH
>TRBV3-1/TRBV3-2|TRBJ2-3
ASSQYSIPDTQY
>TRBV4-1|TRBJ2-5
ASSQRTRGETQY
>TRBV7-9|TRBJ1-4
ASSFVGQYEKLF
>TRBV20-1|TRBJ2-1
SASPSGLYNEQF
>TRBV2|TRBJ1-3
ASSVNSNSGNTIY
>TRBV7-8|TRBJ2-3
ASSLVGGLRTDTQY
>TRBV18|TRBJ1-5
ASSLDRNQPQH
>TRBV7-8|TRBJ1-1
ASSFRLENTEAF
>TRBV7-2|TRBJ2-5
ASSLGSGAETQY
>TRBV28|TRBJ2-1
ASGGWTSSYNEQF